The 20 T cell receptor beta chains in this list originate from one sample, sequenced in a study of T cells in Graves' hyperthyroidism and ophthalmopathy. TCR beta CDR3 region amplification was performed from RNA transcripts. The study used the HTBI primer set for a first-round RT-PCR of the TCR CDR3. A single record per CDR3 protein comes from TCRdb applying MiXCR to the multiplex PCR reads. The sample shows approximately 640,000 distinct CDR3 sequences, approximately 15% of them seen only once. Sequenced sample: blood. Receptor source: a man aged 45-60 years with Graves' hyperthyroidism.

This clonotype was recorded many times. The CDR3 sequence: CASSEIELVGVNEQFF. CDR3 DNA: TGCGCCAGCAGTGAGATAGAACTAGTCGGTGTCAATGAGCAGTTCTTC. The rearrangement uses TRBV10-2 and TRBJ2-1; TRBD2 might be the D (5 bases). The germline gives CDR1 WSHSY, CDR2 SAAADI. This CDR3 is built from 16 residues. V lost 2 bases and J lost 6, with 17 bases in between.

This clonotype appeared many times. CDR3 coding DNA: TGCAGCGCCGGAACAAGGCACACAGATACGCAGTATTTT. Its protein is CSAGTRHTDTQYF. The chain couples TRBV29-1 to TRBJ2-3; D is unclear. Germline values: CDR1 SQVTM, CDR2 ANQGSEA. The V and J ends lost 7 bases and 2 bases respectively, with 13 bases between them. This CDR3 has 13 residues.

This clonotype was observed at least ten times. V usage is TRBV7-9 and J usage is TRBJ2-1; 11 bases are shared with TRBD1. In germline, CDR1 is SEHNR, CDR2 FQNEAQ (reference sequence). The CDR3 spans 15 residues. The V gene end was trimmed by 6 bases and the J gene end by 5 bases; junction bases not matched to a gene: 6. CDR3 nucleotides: TGTGCCAGCAGTCGAACGGGACAGGGGGACAATGAGCAGTTCTTC. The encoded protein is CASSRTGQGDNEQFF.

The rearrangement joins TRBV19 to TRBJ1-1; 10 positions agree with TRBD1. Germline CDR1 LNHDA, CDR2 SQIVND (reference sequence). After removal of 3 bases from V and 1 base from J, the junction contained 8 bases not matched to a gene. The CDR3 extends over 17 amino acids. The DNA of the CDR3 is TGTGCCAGTAGTATTCCTTGGGACAGGGGCTCGAACACTGAAGCTTTCTTT. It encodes CASSIPWDRGSNTEAFF.

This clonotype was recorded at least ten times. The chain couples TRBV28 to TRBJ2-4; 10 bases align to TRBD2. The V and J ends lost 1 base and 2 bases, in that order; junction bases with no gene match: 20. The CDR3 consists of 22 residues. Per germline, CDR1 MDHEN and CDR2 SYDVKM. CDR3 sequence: CASSLFRTSGRRSGTSKNIQYF. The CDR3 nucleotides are TGTGCCAGCAGTTTATTCCGGACTAGCGGACGCCGGTCGGGGACTTCCAAAAACATTCAGTACTTC.

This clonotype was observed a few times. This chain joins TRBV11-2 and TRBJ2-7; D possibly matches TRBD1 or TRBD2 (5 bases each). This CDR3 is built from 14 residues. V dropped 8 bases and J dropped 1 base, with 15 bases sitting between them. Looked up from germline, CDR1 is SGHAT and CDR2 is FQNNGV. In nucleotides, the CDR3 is TGTGCCAGCGCTGGGGGTGGGGGTTCCTACGAGCAGTACTTC. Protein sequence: CASAGGGGSYEQYF.

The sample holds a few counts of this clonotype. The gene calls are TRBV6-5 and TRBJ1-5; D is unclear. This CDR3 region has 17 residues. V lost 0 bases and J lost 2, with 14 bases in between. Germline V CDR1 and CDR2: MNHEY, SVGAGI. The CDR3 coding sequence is TGTGCCAGCAGTTACTCGACCCAAACCCAGGGCAATCAGCCCCAGCATTTT. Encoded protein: CASSYSTQTQGNQPQHF.

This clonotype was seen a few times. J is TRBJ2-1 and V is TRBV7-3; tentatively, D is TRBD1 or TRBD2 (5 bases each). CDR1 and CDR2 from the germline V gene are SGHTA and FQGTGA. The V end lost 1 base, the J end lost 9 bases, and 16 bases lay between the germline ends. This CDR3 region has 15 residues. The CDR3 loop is CASSLRGARGGEQFF. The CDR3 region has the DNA TGTGCCAGCAGCTTAAGAGGGGCTAGGGGTGGTGAGCAGTTCTTC.

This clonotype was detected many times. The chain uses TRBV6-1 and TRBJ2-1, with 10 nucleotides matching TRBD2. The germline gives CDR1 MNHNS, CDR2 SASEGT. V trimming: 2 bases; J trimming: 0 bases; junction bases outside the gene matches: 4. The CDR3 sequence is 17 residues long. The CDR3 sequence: CASSEWSSGSSYNEQFF. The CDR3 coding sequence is TGTGCCAGCAGTGAATGGTCTAGCGGGAGCTCCTACAATGAGCAGTTCTTC.

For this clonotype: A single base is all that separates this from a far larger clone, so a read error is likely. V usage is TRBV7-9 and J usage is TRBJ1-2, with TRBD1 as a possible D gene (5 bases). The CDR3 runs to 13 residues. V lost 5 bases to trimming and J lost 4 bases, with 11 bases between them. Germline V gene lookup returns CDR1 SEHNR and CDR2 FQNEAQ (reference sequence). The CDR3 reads CASSPLGGYGYTF. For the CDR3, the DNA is TGTGCCAGCAGCCCTCTTGGGGGCTATGGCTACACCTTC.

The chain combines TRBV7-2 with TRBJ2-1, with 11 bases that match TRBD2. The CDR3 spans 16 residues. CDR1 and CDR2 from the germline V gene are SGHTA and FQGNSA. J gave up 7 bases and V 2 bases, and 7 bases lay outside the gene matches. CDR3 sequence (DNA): TGTGCCAGCAGCTTATTCGCCCTAGCGGGAGGAAATGAGCAGTTCTTC. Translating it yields CASSLFALAGGNEQFF.

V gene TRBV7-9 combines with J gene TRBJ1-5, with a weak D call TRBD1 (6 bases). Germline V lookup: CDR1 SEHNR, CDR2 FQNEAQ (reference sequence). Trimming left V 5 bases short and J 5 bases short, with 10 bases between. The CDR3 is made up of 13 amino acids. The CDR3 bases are TGTGCCAGCAGCGTAACAGGGTATCAGCCCCAGCATTTT. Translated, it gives CASSVTGYQPQHF.

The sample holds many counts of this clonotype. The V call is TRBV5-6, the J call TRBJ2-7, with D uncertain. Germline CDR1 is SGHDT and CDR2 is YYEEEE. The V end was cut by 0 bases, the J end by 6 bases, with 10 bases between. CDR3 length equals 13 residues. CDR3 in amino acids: CASSLGPSPEQYF. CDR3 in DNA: TGTGCCAGCAGCTTGGGACCCTCTCCCGAGCAGTACTTC.

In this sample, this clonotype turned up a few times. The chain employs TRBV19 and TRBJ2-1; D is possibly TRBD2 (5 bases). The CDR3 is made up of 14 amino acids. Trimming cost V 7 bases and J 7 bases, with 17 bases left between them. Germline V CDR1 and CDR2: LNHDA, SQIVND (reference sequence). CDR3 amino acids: CASKPDYSWNEQFF. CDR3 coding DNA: TGTGCCAGTAAACCCGACTATTCTTGGAATGAGCAGTTCTTC.

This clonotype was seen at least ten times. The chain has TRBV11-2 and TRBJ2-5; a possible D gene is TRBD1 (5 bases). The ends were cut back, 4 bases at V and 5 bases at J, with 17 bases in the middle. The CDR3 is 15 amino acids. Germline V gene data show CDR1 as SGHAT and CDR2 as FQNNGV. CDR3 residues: CASSSLKGVLETQYF. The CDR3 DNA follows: TGTGCCAGCAGCTCGCTTAAAGGGGTTTTGGAGACCCAGTACTTC.

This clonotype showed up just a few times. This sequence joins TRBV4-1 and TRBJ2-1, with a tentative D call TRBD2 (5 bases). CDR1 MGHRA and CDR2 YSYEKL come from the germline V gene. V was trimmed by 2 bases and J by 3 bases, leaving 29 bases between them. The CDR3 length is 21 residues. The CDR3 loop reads CASSQPSDSVRGASFYNEQFF. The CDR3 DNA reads TGCGCCAGCAGCCAACCCTCCGACTCAGTTCGGGGAGCTAGTTTCTACAATGAGCAGTTCTTC.

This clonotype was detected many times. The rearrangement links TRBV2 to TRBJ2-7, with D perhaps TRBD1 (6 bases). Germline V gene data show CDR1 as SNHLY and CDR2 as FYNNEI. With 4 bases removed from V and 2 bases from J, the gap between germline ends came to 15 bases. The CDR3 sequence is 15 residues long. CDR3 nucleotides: TGTGCCAGCAGTGCCGCCGGGACACTGACCTACGAGCAGTACTTC. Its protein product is CASSAAGTLTYEQYF.

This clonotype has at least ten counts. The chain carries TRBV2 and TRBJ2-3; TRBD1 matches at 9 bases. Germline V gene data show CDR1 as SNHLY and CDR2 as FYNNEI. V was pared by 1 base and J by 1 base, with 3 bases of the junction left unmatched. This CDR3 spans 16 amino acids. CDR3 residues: CASSEVRQGGTDTQYF. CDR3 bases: TGTGCCAGCAGTGAAGTGAGACAGGGGGGCACAGATACGCAGTATTTT.

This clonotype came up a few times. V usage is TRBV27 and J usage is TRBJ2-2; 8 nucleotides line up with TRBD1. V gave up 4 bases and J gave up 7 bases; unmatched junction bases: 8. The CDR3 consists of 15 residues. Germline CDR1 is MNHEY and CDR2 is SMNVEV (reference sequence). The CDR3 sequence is CASSSPRTGSGELFF. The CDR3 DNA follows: TGTGCCAGCAGTTCCCCGCGGACAGGGAGCGGGGAGCTGTTTTTT.

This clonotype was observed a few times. The CDR3, as DNA: TGTGCCAGCAGTGAGAAGCCAGACTACGAGCAGTACTTC. Protein: CASSEKPDYEQYF. The chain couples TRBV6-1 to TRBJ2-7; D is unresolved. From germline, CDR1 is MNHNS and CDR2 SASEGT. The CDR3 sequence is 13 residues long. The V gene lost 3 bases and the J gene lost 3 bases, with 9 bases spanning the gap.